Following are 18 T cell receptor beta chains from one sample sequenced in a study of T cells of healthy individuals. TCRdb independently ran MiXCR on the 5' RACE reads; one entry per CDR3 protein. The repertoire holds roughly 87,000 distinct CDR3 sequences, with 17% as singletons. The receptors were sampled from a human donor in good health.

This clonotype came up a few times. The chain uses TRBV28 and TRBJ1-6; the match to TRBD1 covers 9 bases. Germline-derived CDR1 and CDR2 are MDHEN and SYDVKM. The CDR3 totals 15 residues. Trimming at V came to 4 bases and at J to 7 bases, leaving 5 bases not matched to a gene. The CDR3 here is CASSSLQGANSPLHF. For the CDR3, the DNA is TGTGCCAGCAGTTCTTTACAGGGGGCGAATTCACCCCTCCACTTT.

This clonotype showed up just a few times. The chain couples TRBV5-1 to TRBJ2-5; 7 bases map to TRBD2. Germline lookup yields CDR1 SGHRS and CDR2 YFSETQ. J was trimmed by 1 base and V by 4 bases; bases with no gene match: 10. The CDR3 has 16 amino acids. CDR3 sequence reads: CASSMGPAGIQETQYF. The CDR3 nucleotides are TGCGCCAGCAGCATGGGCCCAGCGGGAATCCAAGAGACCCAGTACTTC.

This clonotype has ten or more counts. This chain joins TRBV7-2 and TRBJ2-3, with a possible D match to TRBD2 (6 bases). Germline assignment: CDR1 SGHTA and CDR2 FQGNSA. The CDR3 has 16 residues. V lost 1 base and J lost 4, with 15 bases in between. CDR3 loop: CASSLGSSGGADTQYF. The CDR3 DNA follows: TGTGCCAGCAGCTTAGGCTCCTCCGGGGGTGCAGATACGCAGTATTTT.

The chain joins TRBV28 to TRBJ2-7, with D possibly TRBD2 on 6 matching bases. The CDR3 runs to 14 residues. V was shortened by 4 bases and J by 5 bases, with 15 bases between the two germline ends. Looked up from germline, CDR1 is MDHEN and CDR2 is SYDVKM. The chain's CDR3 is CASSSPGRKDEQYF. Here the CDR3 DNA reads TGTGCCAGCAGTTCCCCTGGGAGGAAAGACGAGCAGTACTTC. The full variable domain, with the rest looked up from reference TRBV28 and TRBJ2-7, is DVKVTQSSRYLVKRTGEKVFLECVQDMDHENMFWYRQDPGLGLRLIYFSYDVKMKEKGDIPEGYSVSREKKERFSLILESASTNQTSMYLCASSSPGRKDEQYFGPGTRLTVT.

The gene calls are TRBV6-4 and TRBJ2-2; the D is unclear. V gave up 0 bases and J gave up 4 bases, with 12 bases separating them. This CDR3 region has 16 residues. Germline CDR1 reads MRHNA; CDR2 reads SNTAGT. CDR3: CASSDSTDRATGELFF. CDR3 in DNA: TGTGCCAGCAGTGACTCTACCGACCGGGCCACCGGGGAGCTGTTTTTT.

The rearrangement joins TRBV2 to TRBJ2-3; D gene uncertain. The CDR3 length is 14 residues. The germline CDR1 and CDR2 sequences are SNHLY and FYNNEI. The V gene lost 2 bases and the J gene lost 2 bases, with 8 bases spanning the gap. The CDR3 region has the DNA TGTGCCAGCAGTGAACGACGGTCCACAGATACGCAGTATTTT. Translation gives CASSERRSTDTQYF.

Comments on this clonotype: With a much larger clone just one base away, this may be a read error. This chain uses TRBV20-1 with TRBJ2-5; D remains ambiguous. The V gene's germline CDR1 is DFQATT and CDR2 SNEGSKA (reference sequence). The CDR3 spans 16 residues. V was pared by 4 bases and J by 7 bases, with 25 bases between. DNA for the CDR3: TGCAGTGCTACTCTCCCCCTGGTAGCCCAACGGGTGACCCAGTACTTC. The encoded protein is CSATLPLVAQRVTQYF.

A few counts support this clonotype. This sequence joins TRBV5-4 and TRBJ2-3; 8 bases align to TRBD2. V trimming: 0 bases; J trimming: 2 bases; junction bases outside the gene matches: 5. The CDR3 runs 16 residues. Per germline, CDR1 SGHNT and CDR2 YYREEE (reference sequence). The DNA for the CDR3 is TGTGCCAGCAGCTTGGCTGGGACTAGATTCACAGATACGCAGTATTTT. It specifies CASSLAGTRFTDTQYF.

The chain is built from TRBV20-1 and TRBJ2-1, with D possibly TRBD2 on 6 matching bases. From germline, CDR1 is DFQATT and CDR2 SNEGSKA (reference sequence). Trimming removed 3 bases at V and 6 bases at J, with 12 bases between. The CDR3 is made up of 13 amino acids. CDR3 in amino acids: CSASGRGLNEQFF. CDR3 DNA sequence: TGCAGTGCTAGCGGGAGAGGCCTCAATGAGCAGTTCTTC.

The chain recombines TRBV9 with TRBJ2-2, with D unclear. Trimming left V 0 bases short and J 10 bases short, with 16 bases between. The CDR3 covers 15 residues. Germline V gene lookup returns CDR1 SGDLS and CDR2 YYNGEE. CDR3 sequence: CASSVVGSRAPELFF. The CDR3 region has the DNA TGTGCCAGCAGCGTAGTAGGCTCCCGGGCCCCGGAGCTGTTTTTT. Full variable domain (outside the CDR3, taken from reference TRBV9 and TRBJ2-2): DSGVTQTPKHLITATGQRVTLRCSPRSGDLSVYWYQQSLDQGLQFLIQYYNGEERAKGNILERFSAQQFPDLHSELNLSSLELGDSALYFCASSVVGSRAPELFFGEGSRLTVL.

This clonotype appeared a few times. The CDR3 DNA is TGCAGTGCTAGGCCCCAGGACAGCTTCATGAACACTGAAGCTTTCTTT. Translating gives CSARPQDSFMNTEAFF. The gene calls are TRBV20-1 and TRBJ1-1, with a possible D match to TRBD1 (6 bases). CDR1 and CDR2 (germline): DFQATT, SNEGSKA (reference sequence). Trimming took off 3 bases at V and 0 bases at J, with 17 bases between the two ends. The length of the CDR3 is 16 residues.

Only a few counts were recorded for this clonotype. This chain uses TRBV4-3 with TRBJ2-2; 8 bases match TRBD1. CDR1 and CDR2 from the germline V gene are LGHNA and YSLEER. The ends lost 4 bases at V and 6 bases at J; junction bases unmatched: 16. The CDR3 extends over 18 amino acids. CDR3 amino acids: CASSRGRAGGTNAGELFF. CDR3 DNA: TGCGCCAGCAGCCGGGGTAGGGCAGGGGGCACAAACGCCGGGGAGCTGTTTTTT.

This clonotype was seen a few times. The V call is TRBV14, the J call TRBJ2-1, with 8 bases fitting TRBD2. This CDR3 region has 16 residues. After removal of 1 base from V and 7 bases from J, the junction contained 9 bases not matched to a gene. Per germline, CDR1 SGHDN and CDR2 FVKESK. CDR3 coding DNA: TGTGCCAGCAGCCAAGTCCGAATAGCGGGGAGGAATGAGCAGTTCTTC. Protein: CASSQVRIAGRNEQFF.

The CDR3 reads CASSIRIALGTSTDTQYF. The CDR3 DNA reads as TGTGCCAGCAGTATCCGCATAGCGTTAGGGACTAGCACAGATACGCAGTATTTT. The V call is TRBV28, the J call TRBJ2-3; D may be TRBD2 (6 bases). V was cut by 5 bases and J by 0 bases, with 21 bases left in between. This CDR3 has 18 amino acids. The germline V gene has CDR1 MDHEN and CDR2 SYDVKM.

This clonotype was recorded many times. V is TRBV28 and J is TRBJ2-4; 8 bases map to TRBD1. V shed 2 bases and J 8 bases; nucleotides not matched to a gene: 2. Germline CDR1 reads MDHEN; CDR2 reads SYDVKM. The CDR3 loop spans 13 amino acids. The CDR3 loop reads CASSLAGGDIQYF. The CDR3 DNA sequence: TGTGCCAGCAGTTTAGCAGGGGGCGACATTCAGTACTTC.

The chain uses TRBV12-3 or TRBV12-4 and TRBJ1-4; the D gene is possibly TRBD1 (5 bases). The CDR3 spans 14 residues. V was cut by 6 bases and J by 4 bases, with 12 bases left in between. CDR3: CASSLRVGNEKLFF. The DNA of the CDR3 is TGTGCCAGCAGCCTCAGGGTCGGTAATGAAAAACTGTTTTTT.

The rearrangement uses TRBV9 and TRBJ2-5; a possible D gene is TRBD2 (6 bases). V was shortened by 4 bases and J by 7 bases, with 17 bases between the two germline ends. This CDR3 has 14 residues. Per germline, CDR1 SGDLS and CDR2 YYNGEE. Written as DNA, the CDR3 is TGTGCCAGCAGCCCCCCCGGGAGTGTAGCGACCCAGTACTTC. Protein sequence: CASSPPGSVATQYF.

This clonotype was detected ten times or more. A read error may account for a junction end that differs from germline. The chain uses TRBV29-1 and TRBJ2-3; a possible D gene is TRBD2 (6 bases). CDR1 and CDR2 (germline): SQVTM, ANQGSEA. The CDR3 contains 14 residues. The CDR3 loop reads CSVEEGGGTDTQYF. CDR3 nucleotides: TGCAGCGTTGAAGAGGGGGGTGGCACCGATACGCAGTATTTT.